Below are 6 T cell receptor beta chains sequenced from a single sample in a study of siplizumab effects on memory and regulatory T cells. Sequenced by immunoSEQ multiplex PCR; TCRdb stores in-frame clones only, minus some. The sample comprises under 110,000 clones, over 90% of which are singletons, and approximately 12% rests with the top ten. What was sequenced was non-Treg CD4+ T cells sorted from blood. The receptors come from a human donor in good health.

The chain carries TRBV29-1 and TRBJ1-4; perhaps TRBD1 as D (5 bases). This CDR3 region has 14 residues. Between the trimmed V and J ends, which lost 6 bases and 0 bases, there was a span of 11 bases. Germline-derived CDR1 and CDR2 are SQVTM and ANQGSEA. CDR3 loop: CSVTGRATNEKLFF. The CDR3 coding sequence is TGCAGCGTAACCGGCAGGGCAACTAATGAAAAACTGTTTTTT.

This chain links TRBV9 with TRBJ1-4; the match to TRBD1 covers 8 bases. CDR3 length: 15 amino acids. V was clipped by 7 bases and J by 5 bases; unmatched bases: 10. Germline assignment: CDR1 SGDLS and CDR2 YYNGEE. CDR3 amino acids: CASGTSGTGNEKLFF. The DNA for the CDR3 is TGTGCCAGCGGAACATCCGGGACAGGAAATGAAAAACTGTTTTTT.

V is TRBV7-9 and J is TRBJ2-5; no reliable D call. The CDR3 extends over 13 amino acids. V was pared by 3 bases and J by 4 bases, with 9 bases between. Germline lookup yields CDR1 SEHNR and CDR2 FQNEAQ (reference sequence). CDR3 amino acids: CASSFGPGETQYF. DNA of the CDR3: TGTGCCAGCAGCTTTGGGCCGGGAGAGACCCAGTACTTC.

The chain combines TRBV28 with TRBJ2-1; 11 bases map to TRBD2. The CDR3 length is 15 residues. V gave up 5 bases and J gave up 8 bases; unmatched junction bases: 8. Per germline, CDR1 MDHEN and CDR2 SYDVKM. The chain's CDR3 is CASSTTSGRPDEQFF. CDR3 nucleotides: TGTGCCAGCAGTACAACTAGCGGGAGACCGGATGAGCAGTTCTTC.

J is TRBJ1-1 and V is TRBV6-1, with D perhaps matching TRBD1 (5 bases). Germline assignment: CDR1 MNHNS and CDR2 SASEGT. CDR3 length: 15 amino acids. With 6 bases removed from V and 0 bases from J, the gap between germline ends came to 14 bases. Here the CDR3 DNA reads TGTGCCAGCAGCCCCGGACATCTCATGAACACTGAAGCTTTCTTT. Its protein is CASSPGHLMNTEAFF.

In this sample, this clone turned up once. J is TRBJ2-7 and V is TRBV29-1, with TRBD1 matching over 7 bases. V was pared by 7 bases and J by 2 bases, with 5 bases of the junction left unmatched. The germline CDR1 and CDR2 sequences are SQVTM and ANQGSEA. This CDR3 region has 12 residues. The CDR3 DNA is TGCAGCGGAGGACAGGACCCCTACGAGCAGTACTTC. Its translation is CSGGQDPYEQYF.